This T cell receptor beta chain comes out of a study of blood T cell repertoires in COVID-19. Turning to the study itself: There were acute and convalescent COVID-19 samples, and they came from the United States, Italy and Spain.

Per the authors' pipeline: Amplification of reference gene primers was used by the study to estimate nucleated cell counts. Clones were read by immunoSEQ multiplex PCR, and TCRdb kept only the in-frame ones, dropping some. V, J and clone size are those of that table, while D and trimming were read from the DNA. This table holds around 70,000 clones, about 90% found once. This TCR came from a human donor in a cohort sampled during active COVID-19. Sequenced material: peripheral blood.

The CDR3 sequence is CASSTGVGETQYF. CDR3 DNA: TGTGCCAGCAGCACAGGGGTCGGAGAGACCCAGTACTTC. This chain joins TRBV6-5 and TRBJ2-5; 7 bases agree with TRBD1. The CDR3 spans 13 residues. Trimming removed 6 bases from V and 4 bases from J; junction bases left unmatched: 5. Germline V gives CDR1 MNHEY, CDR2 SVGAGI.